Presented here are 15 T cell receptor beta chains from one specimen sequenced in a study of beta chain features in type 1 diabetes. The study reverse transcribed the entire isolated RNA, so it sequenced expressed TCRB transcripts. Assay: immunoSEQ multiplex PCR; the TCRdb copy retains only in-frame clones and omits some. Found here are 900,000 or so clones, roughly 15% of them singletons; the top ten hold 0.02% to 0.025%. Sequenced input: naive CD4+ T cells from blood. These receptors originate from a woman under 30 in good health.

This clone was picked up a small number of times. This sequence joins TRBV7-2 and TRBJ2-7; D unclear. Trimming took 5 bases from V and 6 from J, leaving 11 bases between them. The CDR3 has 12 amino acids. Germline V gives CDR1 SGHTA, CDR2 FQGNSA. The chain's CDR3 is CASSPRGREQYF. The CDR3 DNA is TGTGCCAGCAGCCCGAGAGGCCGCGAGCAGTACTTC.

The J gene is TRBJ2-3, the V gene TRBV28; TRBD2 agrees at 14 bases. The V gene end was trimmed by 3 bases and the J gene end by 10 bases; junction bases not matched to a gene: 3. Germline CDR1 MDHEN, CDR2 SYDVKM. CDR3 length: 14 residues. CDR3 loop: CASSLGLAGASQYF. CDR3 bases: TGTGCCAGCAGTTTGGGACTAGCGGGAGCATCGCAGTATTTT.

To note about this clone: One junction end does not reproduce the germline sequence, and a read error may be involved. This chain uses TRBV7-2 with TRBJ2-2; D is unresolved. The CDR3 spans 14 residues. From germline, CDR1 is SGHTA and CDR2 FQGNSA. The CDR3 DNA reads as TGTGCCAACAGCGCCCGGGCGAACACCGGGGAGCTGTTTTTT. This encodes CANSARANTGELFF.

In regard to this clone: Its ends do not fully match the called genes, so a read error is possible. The V gene is TRBV7-7, the J gene TRBJ1-2; tentative D call: TRBD1 (5 bases). The CDR3 has 15 amino acids. Germline V CDR1 and CDR2: SSHAT, FNYEAQ (reference sequence). The CDR3 region is CASSPRTRYSYGYTF. Here the CDR3 DNA reads TGTGCTAGCAGCCCTCGGACACGATATAGCTATGGCTACACCTTC. The full variable domain, its missing parts supplied by reference TRBV7-7 and TRBJ1-2, is GAGVSQSPRYKVTKRGQDVTLRCDPISSHATLYWYQQALGQGPEFLTYFNYEAQPDKSGLPSDRFSAERPEGSISTLTIQRTEQRDSAMYRCASSPRTRYSYGYTFGSGTRLTVV.

This clone occurred a few times. The gene calls are TRBV14 and TRBJ2-1; 10 bases map to TRBD2. This CDR3 is 18 amino acids long. From germline, CDR1 is SGHDN and CDR2 FVKESK. With 0 bases clipped from V and 7 bases from J, the junction kept 12 bases outside the gene matches. The CDR3 coding sequence is TGTGCCAGCAGCCAAGACCCCCCAAAGCTAGCGGGAGTTAATGAGCAGTTCTTC. It specifies CASSQDPPKLAGVNEQFF. Filled out from reference TRBV14 and TRBJ2-1, the complete variable domain reads EAGVTQFPSHSVIEKGQTVTLRCDPISGHDNLYWYRRVMGKEIKFLLHFVKESKQDESGMPNNRFLAERTGGTYSTLKVQPAELEDSGVYFCASSQDPPKLAGVNEQFFGPGTRLTVL.

The rearrangement uses TRBV7-9 and TRBJ1-2; D possibly corresponds to TRBD1 (6 bases). V was clipped by 1 base and J by 3 bases, with 6 bases between them. CDR1 and CDR2 (germline): SEHNR, FQNEAQ (reference sequence). The length of the CDR3 is 13 residues. CDR3 protein: CASSLGTDYGYTF. Written as DNA, the CDR3 is TGTGCCAGCAGCTTAGGGACAGACTATGGCTACACCTTC. The full variable domain, its missing parts supplied by reference TRBV7-9 and TRBJ1-2, is DTGVSQNPRHKITKRGQNVTFRCDPISEHNRLYWYRQTLGQGPEFLTYFQNEAQLEKSRLLSDRFSAERPKGSFSTLEIQRTEQGDSAMYLCASSLGTDYGYTFGSGTRLTVV.

This clone has just a few counts. The J gene is TRBJ2-5, the V gene TRBV2; 8 bases are a match to TRBD2. The V gene end was trimmed by 10 bases and the J gene end by 5 bases; junction bases not matched to a gene: 21. The CDR3 has 17 amino acids. Germline V gene lookup returns CDR1 SNHLY and CDR2 FYNNEI. This chain's CDR3 is CANSQGASAGVRETQYF. The CDR3, as DNA: TGTGCCAACTCCCAAGGGGCGTCAGCGGGAGTACGCGAGACCCAGTACTTC.

This clone was found once. The chain carries TRBV5-6 and TRBJ1-1; 9 bases align to TRBD1. The CDR3 loop spans 17 amino acids. Losses at the gene ends were 1 base for V and 5 bases for J; bases not matched to a gene: 12. The germline gives CDR1 SGHDT, CDR2 YYEEEE. CDR3 protein: CASSLIPGGGTGTEAFF. CDR3 DNA: TGTGCCAGCAGCTTGATCCCGGGTGGAGGGACAGGGACTGAAGCTTTCTTT.

This clone was observed a handful of times. The gene calls are TRBV19 and TRBJ2-5; 10 nucleotides line up with TRBD2. The ends lost 7 bases at V and 2 bases at J; junction bases unmatched: 7. CDR1 is LNHDA and CDR2 is SQIVND in the germline V gene (reference sequence). This CDR3 has 15 amino acids. CDR3 in amino acids: CASTGASGSQETQYF. The CDR3 nucleotides are TGTGCCAGTACTGGGGCTAGCGGGAGTCAAGAGACCCAGTACTTC. The full variable domain, in which reference TRBV19 and TRBJ2-5 provide the parts outside the CDR3, is DGGITQSPKYLFRKEGQNVTLSCEQNLNHDAMYWYRQDPGQGLRLIYYSQIVNDFQKGDIAEGYSVSREKKESFPLTVTSAQKNPTAFYLCASTGASGSQETQYFGPGTRLLVL.

The chain combines TRBV9 with TRBJ2-1; D is possibly TRBD2 (5 bases). CDR3 length: 15 residues. Trimming stripped 1 base from V and 0 bases from J, with 8 bases between. The germline V gene has CDR1 SGDLS and CDR2 YYNGEE. CDR3 DNA sequence: TGTGCCAGCAGCGTAAGAGGGTACTCCTACAATGAGCAGTTCTTC. Protein: CASSVRGYSYNEQFF.

The V and J genes are TRBV4-1 and TRBJ2-7; 13 bases match TRBD2. The length of the CDR3 is 15 residues. V lost 4 bases, J lost 3 bases, and 3 bases stayed unmatched. Per germline, CDR1 MGHRA and CDR2 YSYEKL. CDR3 protein: CASSPGTSGNYEQYF. In nucleotides, the CDR3 is TGCGCCAGCAGCCCCGGGACTAGCGGGAACTACGAGCAGTACTTC.

This clone has just a few counts. The V gene is TRBV7-9, the J gene TRBJ2-2; 12 bases map to TRBD2. Germline V gene lookup returns CDR1 SEHNR and CDR2 FQNEAQ (reference sequence). Trimming took 5 bases from V and 11 from J; bases not matched to a gene: 12. CDR3 size: 16 residues. In nucleotides, the CDR3 is TGTGCCAGCAGCCCCTTCAGACTAGCGGGAGCCGAAGAGCTGTTTTTT. Translated, it gives CASSPFRLAGAEELFF.

V gene TRBV7-9 combines with J gene TRBJ2-3, with 8 positions matching TRBD2. CDR3 size: 18 residues. Germline V gene data show CDR1 as SEHNR and CDR2 as FQNEAQ (reference sequence). The trim removed 3 bases at V and 2 bases at J, leaving 13 bases unmatched. CDR3 nucleotides: TGTGCCAGCAGCTTGGGGGGCCTCGGGAGGGCCTACACAGATACGCAGTATTTT. Residues: CASSLGGLGRAYTDTQYF.

The rearrangement joins TRBV2 to TRBJ1-1; D unclear. Trimming shortened V by 6 bases and J by 1 base, and 9 bases separated the two germline ends. The CDR3 is 13 residues long. CDR1 and CDR2 (germline): SNHLY, FYNNEI. CDR3 coding DNA: TGTGCCAGCAGCTCAGACCAGAACACTGAAGCTTTCTTT. This codes for CASSSDQNTEAFF.

This clone appeared once. The genes are TRBV10-3 and TRBJ2-1; either TRBD1 or TRBD2 may fit D (5 bases each). The germline V and J ends were trimmed by 6 bases and 5 bases, with 17 bases remaining between them. The CDR3 extends over 15 amino acids. The germline V gene encodes CDR1 ENHRY and CDR2 SYGVKD. CDR3 in DNA: TGTGCCATCAGGTTGACCGGGACCTTAGACAATGAGCAGTTCTTC. This codes for CAIRLTGTLDNEQFF.